Below are 5 T cell receptor beta chains sequenced from a single sample in a study of T cell responses to AZD1222 COVID-19 vaccine. Some clones are missing from TCRdb's copy, which holds only in-frame ones; the method was immunoSEQ multiplex PCR. This sample has about 28,000 clones, with around 80% found just once. Specimen: peripheral blood, collected on day 0 of AZD1222 vaccination. The receptors come from an adult in good health.

V and J are TRBV7-6 and TRBJ2-1; perhaps TRBD2 as D (7 bases). The V and J ends lost 1 base and 7 bases respectively, with 11 bases between them. Germline loops: CDR1 SGHVS, CDR2 FNYEAQ. The CDR3 totals 14 residues. The CDR3 sequence: CASSLEGGANEQFF. Here the CDR3 DNA reads TGTGCCAGCAGCTTAGAGGGGGGGGCGAATGAGCAGTTCTTC.

The chain combines TRBV5-1 with TRBJ1-3; 7 nucleotides match TRBD1. V was clipped by 4 bases and J by 4 bases; unmatched bases: 14. The CDR3 runs to 17 residues. The V gene's germline CDR1 is SGHRS and CDR2 YFSETQ. DNA of the CDR3: TGCGCCAGCAGCCGCCGGGAAGGGGGCGCAGCCGGAAACACCATATATTTT. Its translation is CASSRREGGAAGNTIYF.

The chain combines TRBV4-3 with TRBJ1-1, with D unclear. Trimming pared 3 bases from V and 4 bases from J, leaving 15 bases between. CDR1 and CDR2 (germline): LGHNA, YSLEER. This CDR3 contains 15 residues. The CDR3, as DNA: TGCGCCAGCAGCCAGATTGTGGTCGGAGGCACTGAAGCTTTCTTT. Residues: CASSQIVVGGTEAFF.

In its sample, this clone was seen a few times. The chain couples TRBV27 to TRBJ2-7; 9 bases match TRBD1. J lost 1 base, V lost 9 bases, and 7 bases had no gene match. The CDR3 extends over 14 amino acids. CDR1 is MNHEY and CDR2 is SMNVEV in the germline V gene (reference sequence). The CDR3, as DNA: TGTGCCAGTAGGGACAGGGTTACTTCCTACGAGCAGTACTTC. It specifies CASRDRVTSYEQYF.

The chain combines TRBV7-2 with TRBJ2-4; D unresolved. Germline CDR1 is SGHTA and CDR2 is FQGNSA. CDR3 size: 19 residues. V shed 2 bases and J shed 1 base, with 21 bases lying between them. This CDR3 reads CASSLRWGSDGRAKNIQYF. CDR3 DNA sequence: TGTGCCAGCAGCTTACGATGGGGTAGTGATGGTAGGGCCAAAAACATTCAGTACTTC.